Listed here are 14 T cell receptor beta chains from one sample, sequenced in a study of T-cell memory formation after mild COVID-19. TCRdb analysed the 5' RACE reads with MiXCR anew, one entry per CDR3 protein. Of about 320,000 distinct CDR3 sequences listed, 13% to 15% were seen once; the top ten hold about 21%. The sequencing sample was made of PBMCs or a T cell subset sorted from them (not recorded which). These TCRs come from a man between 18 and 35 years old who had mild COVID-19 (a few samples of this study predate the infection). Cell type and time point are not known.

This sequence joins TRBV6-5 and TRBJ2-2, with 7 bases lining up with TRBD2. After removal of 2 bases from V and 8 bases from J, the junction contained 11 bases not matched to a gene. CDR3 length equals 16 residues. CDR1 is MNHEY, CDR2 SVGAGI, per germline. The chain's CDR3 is CASSYLPGGSAGELFF. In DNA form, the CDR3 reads TGTGCCAGCAGTTACCTCCCGGGGGGAAGCGCGGGGGAGCTGTTTTTT.

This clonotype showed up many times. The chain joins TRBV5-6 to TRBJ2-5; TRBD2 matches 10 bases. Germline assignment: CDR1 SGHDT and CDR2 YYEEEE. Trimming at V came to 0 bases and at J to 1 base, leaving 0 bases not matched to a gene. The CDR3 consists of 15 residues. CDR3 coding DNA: TGTGCCAGCAGCTTGGCTAGCGGGAGCCAAGAGACCCAGTACTTC. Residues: CASSLASGSQETQYF. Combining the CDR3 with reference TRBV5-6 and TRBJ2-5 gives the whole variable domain DAGVTQSPTHLIKTRGQQVTLRCSPKSGHDTVSWYQQALGQGPQFIFQYYEEEERQRGNFPDRFSGHQFPNYSSELNVNALLLGDSALYLCASSLASGSQETQYFGPGTRLLVL.

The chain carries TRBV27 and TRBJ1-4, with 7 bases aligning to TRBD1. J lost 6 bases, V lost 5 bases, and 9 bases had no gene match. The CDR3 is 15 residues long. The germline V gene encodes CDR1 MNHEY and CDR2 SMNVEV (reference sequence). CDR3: CASSTYRGGDEKLFF. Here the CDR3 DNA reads TGTGCCAGCAGTACGTACAGGGGCGGCGATGAAAAACTGTTTTTT.

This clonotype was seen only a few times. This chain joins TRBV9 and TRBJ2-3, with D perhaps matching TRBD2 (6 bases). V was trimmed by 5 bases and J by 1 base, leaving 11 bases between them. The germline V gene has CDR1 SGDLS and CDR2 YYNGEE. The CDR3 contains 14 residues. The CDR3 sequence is CASREGFGTDTQYF. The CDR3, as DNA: TGTGCCAGCAGGGAGGGGTTCGGCACAGATACGCAGTATTTT.

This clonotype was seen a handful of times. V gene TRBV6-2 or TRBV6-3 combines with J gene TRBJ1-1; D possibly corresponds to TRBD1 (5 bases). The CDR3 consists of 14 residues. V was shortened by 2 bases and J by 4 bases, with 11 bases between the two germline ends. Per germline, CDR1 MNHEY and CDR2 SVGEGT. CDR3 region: CASSYSPTGTEAFF. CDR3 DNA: TGTGCCAGCAGTTACAGCCCCACAGGCACTGAAGCTTTCTTT.

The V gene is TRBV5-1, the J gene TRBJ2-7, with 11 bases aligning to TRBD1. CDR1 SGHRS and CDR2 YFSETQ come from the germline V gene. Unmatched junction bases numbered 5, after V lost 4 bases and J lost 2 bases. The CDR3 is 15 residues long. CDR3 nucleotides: TGCGCCAGCAGCCCCGGGACAGGGGGACCCTACGAGCAGTACGTC. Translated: CASSPGTGGPYEQYV.

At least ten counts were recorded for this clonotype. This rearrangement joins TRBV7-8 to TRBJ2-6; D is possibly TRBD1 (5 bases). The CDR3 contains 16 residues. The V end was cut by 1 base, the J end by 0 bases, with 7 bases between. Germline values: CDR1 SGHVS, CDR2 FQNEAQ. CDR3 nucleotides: TGTGCCAGCAGCTTAGAAAGGGGCTCTGGGGCCAACGTCCTGACTTTC. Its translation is CASSLERGSGANVLTF.

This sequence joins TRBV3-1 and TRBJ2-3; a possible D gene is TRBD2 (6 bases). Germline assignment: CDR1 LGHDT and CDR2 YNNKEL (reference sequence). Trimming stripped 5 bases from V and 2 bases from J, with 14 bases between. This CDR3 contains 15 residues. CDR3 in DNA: TGTGCCAGCAGCTCAGCCGCGGGGTTCACAGATACGCAGTATTTT. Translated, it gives CASSSAAGFTDTQYF.

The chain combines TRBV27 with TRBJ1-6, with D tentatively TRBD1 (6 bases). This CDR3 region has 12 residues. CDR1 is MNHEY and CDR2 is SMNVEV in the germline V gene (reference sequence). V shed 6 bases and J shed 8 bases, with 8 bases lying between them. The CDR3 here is CASRRGDSPLHF. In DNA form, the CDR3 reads TGTGCCAGCAGGAGGGGGGATTCACCCCTCCACTTT.

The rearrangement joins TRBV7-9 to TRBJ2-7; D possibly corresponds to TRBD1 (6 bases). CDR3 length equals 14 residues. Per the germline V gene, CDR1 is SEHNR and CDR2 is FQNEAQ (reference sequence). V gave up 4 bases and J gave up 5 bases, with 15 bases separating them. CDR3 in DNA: TGTGCCAGCAGCTCCGGACAGAAAACCCACGAGCAGTACTTC. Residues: CASSSGQKTHEQYF.

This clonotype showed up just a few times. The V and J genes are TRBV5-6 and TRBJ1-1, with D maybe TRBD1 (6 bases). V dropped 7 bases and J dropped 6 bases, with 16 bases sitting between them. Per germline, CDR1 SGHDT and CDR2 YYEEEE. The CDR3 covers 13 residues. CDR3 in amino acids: CASAGQGRAEAFF. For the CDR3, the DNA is TGTGCCAGCGCTGGGCAGGGGCGCGCTGAAGCTTTCTTT.

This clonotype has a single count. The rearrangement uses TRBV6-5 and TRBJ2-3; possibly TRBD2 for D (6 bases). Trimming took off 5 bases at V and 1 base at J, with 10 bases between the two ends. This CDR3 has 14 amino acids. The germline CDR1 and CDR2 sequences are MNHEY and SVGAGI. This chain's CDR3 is CASSQSGGTDTQYF. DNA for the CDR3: TGTGCCAGCAGTCAATCGGGGGGCACAGATACGCAGTATTTT.

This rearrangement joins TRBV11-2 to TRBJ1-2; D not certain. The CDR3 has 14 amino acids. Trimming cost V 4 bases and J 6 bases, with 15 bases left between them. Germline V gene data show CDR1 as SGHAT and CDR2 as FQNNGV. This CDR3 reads CASSSRSGRDGYTF. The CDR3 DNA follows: TGTGCCAGCAGCTCCCGGTCCGGTAGGGATGGCTACACCTTC.

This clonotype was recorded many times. CDR3 amino acids: CASSLGGARAYEQYF. The CDR3 nucleotides read TGTGCCAGCAGCTTAGGGGGGGCGCGAGCCTACGAGCAGTACTTC. The gene calls are TRBV7-2 and TRBJ2-7, with D perhaps being TRBD1 or TRBD2 (6 bases each). The CDR3 runs to 15 residues. Germline V gene sequence: CDR1 SGHTA, CDR2 FQGNSA. Trimming shortened V by 1 base and J by 2 bases, and 12 bases separated the two germline ends.